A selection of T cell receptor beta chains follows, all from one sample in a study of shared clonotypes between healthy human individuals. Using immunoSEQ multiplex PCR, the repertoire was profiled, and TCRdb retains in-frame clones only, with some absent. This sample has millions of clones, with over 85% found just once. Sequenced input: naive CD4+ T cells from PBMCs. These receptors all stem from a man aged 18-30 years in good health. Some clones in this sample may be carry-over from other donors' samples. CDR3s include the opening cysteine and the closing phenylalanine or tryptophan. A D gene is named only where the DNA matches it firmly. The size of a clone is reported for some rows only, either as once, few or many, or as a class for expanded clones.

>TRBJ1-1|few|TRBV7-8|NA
TGTGCCAGCAGCTCAGAGGGCAGGGACACTGAAGCTTTCTTT
CASSSEGRDTEAFF
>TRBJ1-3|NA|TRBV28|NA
TGTGCCAGCAGTTTACCCCGACAGACTTCTGGAAACACCATATATTTT
CASSLPRQTSGNTIYF
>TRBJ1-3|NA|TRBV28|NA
TGTGCCAGCAGTTTATTAGGGACCTCTGGAAACACCATATATTTT
CASSLLGTSGNTIYF
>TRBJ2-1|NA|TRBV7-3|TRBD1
TGTGCCAGCAGCCCCGGACAGGAGAGCTACAATGAGCAGTTCTTC
CASSPGQESYNEQFF
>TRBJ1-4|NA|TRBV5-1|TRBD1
TGCGCCAGCAGCTTAGGGACAGGGACTAATGAAAAACTGTTTTTT
CASSLGTGTNEKLFF
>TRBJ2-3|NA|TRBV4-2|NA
TGTGCCAGCAGAGAAACAGGCACAGATACGCAGTATTTT
CASRETGTDTQYF
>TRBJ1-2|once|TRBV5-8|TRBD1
TGTGCCAGCAGCTTGGAGGGGGCGAAAGGCTACACCTTC
CASSLEGAKGYTF
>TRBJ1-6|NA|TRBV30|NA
TGTGCCTGGAGTGTAAATAGGGCTGGGAGATCACCCCTCCACTTT
CAWSVNRAGRSPLHF
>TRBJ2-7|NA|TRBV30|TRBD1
TGTGCCTGGGCCCAGGACAGGGGACTTTACGAGCAGTACTTC
CAWAQDRGLYEQYF
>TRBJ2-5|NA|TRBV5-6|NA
TGTGCCAGCAGAACCCTGGAGGGGGCAATTAGCGAGACCCAGTACTTC
CASRTLEGAISETQYF
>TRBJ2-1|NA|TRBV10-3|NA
TGTGCCCACGGGGGGGACAGGGCCCACAATGAGCAGTTCTTC
CAHGGDRAHNEQFF
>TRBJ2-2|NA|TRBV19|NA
TGTGCCAGTTCACTCAACTCAGGGGTCACCGGGGAGCTGTTTTTT
CASSLNSGVTGELFF
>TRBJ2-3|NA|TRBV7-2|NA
TGTGCCAGCAGCGTAGGCACAGGGTACGATACGCAGTATTTT
CASSVGTGYDTQYF
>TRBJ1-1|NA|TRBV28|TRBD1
TGTGCCAGCAGTAAGGGACAGGGGCGGATCACTGAAGCTTTCTTT
CASSKGQGRITEAFF
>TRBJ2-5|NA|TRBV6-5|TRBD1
TGTGCCAGCAGATCCAGGGGGTGGGAGACCCAGTACTTC
CASRSRGWETQYF
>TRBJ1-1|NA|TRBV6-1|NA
TGTGCCAGCAGTGGCAACAGGGCGAACACTGAAGCTTTCTTT
CASSGNRANTEAFF
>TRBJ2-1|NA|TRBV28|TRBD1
TGTGCCAGCAGTCCCCGGAGACAGGGCTCCTACAATGAGCAGTTCTTC
CASSPRRQGSYNEQFF
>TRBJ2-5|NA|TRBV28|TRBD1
TGTGCCAGCAGTCCGGGGACGGGGACAGATCAAGAGACCCAGTACTTC
CASSPGTGTDQETQYF
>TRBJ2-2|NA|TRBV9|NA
TGTGCCAGCAGCGTAAGACCTTTGAACACCGGGGAGCTGTTTTTT
CASSVRPLNTGELFF
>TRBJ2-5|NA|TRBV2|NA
TGTGCCAGCAGCCGCCGGGACCCCGGGGAGACCCAGTACTTC
CASSRRDPGETQYF
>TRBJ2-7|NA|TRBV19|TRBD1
TGTGCCAGTAGTATAAGCAGGGGGCTGTCCTACGAGCAGTACTTC
CASSISRGLSYEQYF
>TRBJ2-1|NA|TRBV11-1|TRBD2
TGTGCCAGCAGGACAGCGGGAGATTCCAATGAGCAGTTCTTC
CASRTAGDSNEQFF
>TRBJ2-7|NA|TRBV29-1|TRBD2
TGCAGCGTTGCAAGGACTAGCGGGAGGGGGTACCATGAGCAGTACTTC
CSVARTSGRGYHEQYF
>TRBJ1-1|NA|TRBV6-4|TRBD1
TGTGCCAGCAGTGTTGACAGGGCCACTGAAGCTTTCTTT
CASSVDRATEAFF
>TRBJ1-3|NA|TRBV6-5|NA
TGTGCCAGCAGTTTAAACAGGGCGAGGGGAAACACCATATATTTT
CASSLNRARGNTIYF
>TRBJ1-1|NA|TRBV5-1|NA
TGCGCCAGCAGCTCGCCGGACAGTTACACTGAAGCTTTCTTT
CASSSPDSYTEAFF
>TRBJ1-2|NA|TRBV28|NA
TGTGCCAGCAGTTCTCTGGGACGATATGGCTACACCTTC
CASSSLGRYGYTF
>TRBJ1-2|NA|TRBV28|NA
TGTGCCAGCAGTTTGGTAGTACAACAGGGTTATAACTATGGCTACACCTTC
CASSLVVQQGYNYGYTF
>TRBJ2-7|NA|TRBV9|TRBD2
TGTGCCAGCAGCGTAGAGGGGAGGGAGGCCTACGAGCAGTACTTC
CASSVEGREAYEQYF
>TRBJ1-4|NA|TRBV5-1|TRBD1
TGCGCCAGCAGGAATACAGGGGCGAAGAATGAAAAACTGTTTTTT
CASRNTGAKNEKLFF
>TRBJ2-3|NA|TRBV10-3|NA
TGTGCCATCAGTGAGGCGACAGATACGCAGTATTTT
CAISEATDTQYF
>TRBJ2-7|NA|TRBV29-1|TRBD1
TGCAGCGTTGTAGGACAGGGGTCTTCCTACGAGCAGTACTTC
CSVVGQGSSYEQYF
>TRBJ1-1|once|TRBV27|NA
TGTGCCAGCAGTTTACCCCCTGGGCGGCTGGGGAACACTGAAGCTTTCTTT
CASSLPPGRLGNTEAFF
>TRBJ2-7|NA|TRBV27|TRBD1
TGTGCCAGCAGCCACAGGGGCAACGAGCAGTACTTC
CASSHRGNEQYF
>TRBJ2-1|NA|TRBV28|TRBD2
TGTGCCAGCAGTTCCACCCGGGGAGGGACTAGCGGGAGTTGGAGTGAGCAGTTCTTC
CASSSTRGGTSGSWSEQFF
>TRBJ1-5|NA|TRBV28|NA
TGTGCCACCCGGGCCCCAAGCAATCAGCCCCAGCATTTT
CATRAPSNQPQHF
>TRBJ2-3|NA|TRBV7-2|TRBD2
TGTGCCAGCAGCTTAGTTGGGACTAGCGGTTCAGATACGCAGTATTTT
CASSLVGTSGSDTQYF
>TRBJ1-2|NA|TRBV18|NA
TGTGCCAGCTCACCATCGACGGAGAACTATGGCTACACCTTC
CASSPSTENYGYTF
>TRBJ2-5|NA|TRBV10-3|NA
TGTGCCATCAGTGAGAGTGGGCAAACCCAGTACTTC
CAISESGQTQYF